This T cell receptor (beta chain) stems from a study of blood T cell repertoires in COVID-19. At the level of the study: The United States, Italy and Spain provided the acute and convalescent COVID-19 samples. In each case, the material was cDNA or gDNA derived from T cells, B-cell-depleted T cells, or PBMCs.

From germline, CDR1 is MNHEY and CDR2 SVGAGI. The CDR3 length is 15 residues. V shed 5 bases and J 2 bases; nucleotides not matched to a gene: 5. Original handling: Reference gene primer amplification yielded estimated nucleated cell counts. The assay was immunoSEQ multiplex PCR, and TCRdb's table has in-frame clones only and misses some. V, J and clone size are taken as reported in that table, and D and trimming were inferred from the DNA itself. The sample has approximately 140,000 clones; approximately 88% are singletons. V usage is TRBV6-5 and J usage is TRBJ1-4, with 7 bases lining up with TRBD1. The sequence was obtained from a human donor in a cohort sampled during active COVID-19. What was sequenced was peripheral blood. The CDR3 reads CASSRDRVTNEKLFF. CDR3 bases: TGTGCCAGCAGTAGAGACAGGGTGACTAATGAAAAACTGTTTTTT.